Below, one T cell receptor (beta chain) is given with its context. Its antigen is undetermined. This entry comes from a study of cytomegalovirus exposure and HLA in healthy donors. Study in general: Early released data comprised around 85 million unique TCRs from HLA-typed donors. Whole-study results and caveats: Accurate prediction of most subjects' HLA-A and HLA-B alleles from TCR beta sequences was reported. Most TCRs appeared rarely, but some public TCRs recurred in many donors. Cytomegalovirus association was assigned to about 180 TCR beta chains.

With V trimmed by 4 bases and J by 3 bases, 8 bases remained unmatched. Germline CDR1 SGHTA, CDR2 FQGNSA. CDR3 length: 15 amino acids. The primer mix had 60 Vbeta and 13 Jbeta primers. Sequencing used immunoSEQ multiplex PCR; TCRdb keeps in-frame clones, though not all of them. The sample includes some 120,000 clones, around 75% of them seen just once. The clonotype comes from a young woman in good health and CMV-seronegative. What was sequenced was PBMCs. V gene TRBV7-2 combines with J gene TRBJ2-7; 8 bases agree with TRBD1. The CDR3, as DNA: TGTGCCAGCAGCTACGACAGGGGACCCCACTACGAGCAGTACTTC. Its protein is CASSYDRGPHYEQYF.